A single sample is the source of the 10 T cell receptor beta chains below, sequenced in a study of T cell responses to AZD1222 COVID-19 vaccine. Some clones are missing from TCRdb's copy, which holds only in-frame ones; the method was immunoSEQ multiplex PCR. This sample has around 150,000 clones, with about 91% found just once. Sequenced here: peripheral blood, sampled 28 days after the second AZD1222 dose. These receptors originate from an adult who received the AZD1222 COVID-19 vaccine.

The chain carries TRBV5-1 and TRBJ1-1, with D possibly matching TRBD1 (6 bases). The CDR3 runs 16 residues. V dropped 3 bases and J dropped 3 bases, with 18 bases sitting between them. The germline gives CDR1 SGHRS, CDR2 YFSETQ. The chain's CDR3 is CASSWGEGGLDTEAFF. CDR3 nucleotides: TGCGCCAGCAGCTGGGGAGAGGGGGGGCTCGACACTGAAGCTTTCTTT.

The chain uses TRBV12-2 and TRBJ1-4. TRBV12-2 is tagged as a pseudogene. CDR3 size: 22 residues. The CDR3 DNA sequence: TGTGCAAGTCGCTCACATTGCGGACCGGCACCAAACCACGGCGGTAGTAAAGAAAAACTGTTTTTT. Translated, it gives CASRSHCGPAPNHGGSKEKLFF.

This clone has a single count. The chain recombines TRBV6-5 with TRBJ2-7; 7 nucleotides match TRBD1. The CDR3 length is 16 residues. V was pared by 0 bases and J by 3 bases, with 8 bases of the junction left unmatched. The germline gives CDR1 MNHEY, CDR2 SVGAGI. As DNA, the CDR3 is TGTGCCAGCAGTTACTCGACAGGGTCAAAAGGCTACGAGCAGTACTTC. This sequence encodes CASSYSTGSKGYEQYF.

The chain joins TRBV14 to TRBJ1-4, with D perhaps matching TRBD1 (6 bases). CDR1 SGHDN and CDR2 FVKESK come from the germline V gene. V was clipped by 4 bases and J by 5 bases, with 14 bases between them. There are 15 residues in the CDR3. This CDR3 is CASSRNDRINEKLFF. CDR3 nucleotide sequence: TGTGCCAGCAGCCGGAATGACAGGATAAATGAAAAACTGTTTTTT.

V usage is TRBV18 and J usage is TRBJ2-6; D possibly corresponds to TRBD2 (6 bases). Germline V gene data show CDR1 as KGHSH and CDR2 as LQKENI. The CDR3 covers 18 residues. Trimming took off 2 bases at V and 0 bases at J, with 14 bases between the two ends. DNA of the CDR3: TGTGCCAGCTCACCAGTAGGAGGGACGGTCTCTGGGGCCAACGTCCTGACTTTC. This translates into CASSPVGGTVSGANVLTF.

This clone came up once. The chain couples TRBV2 to TRBJ1-3; D uncertain. V was pared by 2 bases and J by 0 bases, with 8 bases between. CDR1 and CDR2 from the germline V gene are SNHLY and FYNNEI. The CDR3 runs to 15 residues. Here the CDR3 DNA reads TGTGCCAGCAGTGAATGGGGTCACTCTGGAAACACCATATATTTT. This gives the protein CASSEWGHSGNTIYF.

The genes are TRBV11-2 and TRBJ1-2; 9 bases align to TRBD1. The CDR3 runs 13 residues. Germline values: CDR1 SGHAT, CDR2 FQNNGV. V shed 5 bases and J 8 bases; nucleotides not matched to a gene: 6. For the CDR3, the DNA is TGTGCCAGCAGCCCGGGACAGGGCTACGGCTACACCTTC. It encodes CASSPGQGYGYTF.

The chain has TRBV9 and TRBJ1-2; D may be TRBD1 (6 bases). CDR1 and CDR2 from the germline V gene are SGDLS and YYNGEE. Trimming took 3 bases from V and 14 from J, leaving 23 bases between them. This CDR3 has 14 amino acids. This CDR3 is CASSEQGGQGYVTF. In DNA, the CDR3 is TGTGCCAGCAGCGAACAGGGAGGCCAGGGGTATGTGACCTTC.

This sequence joins TRBV18 and TRBJ1-1, with D uncertain. V was pared by 3 bases and J by 1 base, with 6 bases between. The V gene's germline CDR1 is KGHSH and CDR2 LQKENI. This CDR3 has 13 amino acids. The CDR3 loop is CASSPYQNTEAFF. The CDR3 nucleotides read TGTGCCAGCTCACCCTATCAGAACACTGAAGCTTTCTTT.

This chain joins TRBV30 and TRBJ1-3, with a possible D match to TRBD1 (6 bases). Germline values: CDR1 GTSNPN, CDR2 SVGIG (reference sequence). The germline V and J ends were trimmed by 1 base and 1 base, with 8 bases remaining between them. The CDR3 runs 14 residues. CDR3 loop: CAWSGTASGNTIYF. The DNA for the CDR3 is TGTGCCTGGAGTGGGACAGCTTCTGGAAACACCATATATTTT.